This T cell receptor beta chain was sequenced during a study of shared clonotypes between healthy human individuals. Overall study: Used for every donor were three CD4 naive, three CD4 memory, two CD8 naive and one CD8 memory plate.

The CDR3 is made up of 15 amino acids. V lost 7 bases and J 4 bases, leaving 19 bases between the germline ends. Looked up from germline, CDR1 is SGHDN and CDR2 is FVKESK. The donors, healthy adults who were HIV-negative, had experienced no recent acute infections or vaccinations. Both subsets, CD45RA+ naive and CD45RA-negative memory, were split from the CD4+ cells. Only in-frame clones appear in the TCRdb table, and some are missing; sequencing was by immunoSEQ multiplex PCR. This sample carries roughly 640,000 clones, about 74% of them seen once, and the ten largest clones take approximately 1.7%.

The sequence came from a woman aged 30 to 39 in good health. This chain links TRBV14 with TRBJ1-1, with a weak D call TRBD1 (6 bases). Sequencing used memory CD4+ T cells sorted from blood. Indicated subset: CD45RA-negative fraction. CDR3 protein: CASKGGGTVSTEAFF. The CDR3 nucleotides read TGTGCCAGCAAAGGGGGAGGCACCGTGAGCACTGAAGCTTTCTTT.